These T cell receptor beta chains were read from a single sample in a study of identical twins. TCRdb processed the 5' RACE reads anew with MiXCR; each CDR3 protein has one entry. The repertoire holds 420,000 or so distinct CDR3 sequences, with roughly 18% as singletons. The sequencing input was naive T cells sorted from blood. The receptors here all came from a man in his fifties or sixties in good health. Both conserved end residues are part of each CDR3. The D gene is left open where the match is weak. Clone size, where shown, is once, few, many, or a class for clones that have expanded.

j_call d_call v_call clone_size cdr3_aa cdr3_nt
TRBJ2-1 TRBD2 TRBV6-2/TRBV6-3 many CASSELTPGLAGGRFF TGTGCCAGCAGCGAGCTAACCCCCGGACTAGCGGGGGGGCGGTTCTTC
TRBJ2-2 . TRBV7-6 . CASSSLGAPDTGELFF TGTGCCAGCAGCTCCTTGGGGGCCCCAGACACCGGGGAGCTGTTTTTT
TRBJ2-7 TRBD2 TRBV7-2 . CASSLLAGGFDEQYF TGTGCCAGCAGCTTACTAGCGGGAGGCTTCGACGAGCAGTACTTC
TRBJ2-1 . TRBV29-1 many CSGSGTQAGEQFF TGCAGCGGTTCCGGGACCCAAGCCGGTGAGCAGTTCTTC
TRBJ2-5 TRBD1 TRBV29-1 few CSVSGGLGETQYF TGCAGCGTTTCAGGGGGATTAGGAGAGACCCAGTACTTC
TRBJ1-6 . TRBV12-3/TRBV12-4 few CASCVSYNSPLHF TGTGCCAGCTGCGTTTCCTATAATTCACCCCTCCACTTT
TRBJ2-5 . TRBV29-1 few CSVVIGGAETQYF TGCAGCGTCGTCATAGGGGGGGCGGAGACCCAGTACTTC
TRBJ2-5 . TRBV7-2 many CASSLGWETQYF TGTGCCAGCAGCTTAGGGTGGGAGACCCAGTACTTC
TRBJ2-1 TRBD2 TRBV29-1 many CSAETSSRWNEQFF TGCAGCGCTGAGACTAGCTCGAGGTGGAATGAGCAGTTCTTC
TRBJ2-5 . TRBV10-3 few CAISESQTQYF TGTGCCATCAGTGAGAGCCAGACCCAGTACTTC
TRBJ2-3 . TRBV5-1 . CASRTESTDTQYF TGCGCCAGCAGAACGGAAAGCACAGATACGCAGTATTTT
TRBJ2-1 . TRBV20-1 . CSAVQGIGNNEQFF TGCAGTGCTGTACAGGGTATCGGTAACAATGAGCAGTTCTTC
TRBJ2-2 . TRBV12-3/TRBV12-4 many CASRVGGANTGELFF TGTGCCAGCAGGGTAGGGGGGGCGAACACCGGGGAGCTGTTTTTT
TRBJ2-5 . TRBV4-3 . CASSQTGLGETQYF TGCGCCAGCTCCCAAACCGGACTCGGGGAGACCCAGTACTTC
TRBJ1-5 TRBD1 TRBV7-8 few CASSPLGTGRLTGNQPQHF TGTGCCAGCAGCCCACTCGGGACAGGGAGGCTGACAGGGAATCAGCCCCAGCATTTT
TRBJ2-1 TRBD2 TRBV12-3/TRBV12-4 many CASTAGGGIYNEQFF TGTGCCAGCACCGCTGGCGGGGGGATCTACAATGAGCAGTTCTTC
TRBJ2-1 . TRBV24-1 many CATSDPSGYNEQFF TGTGCCACCAGTGATCCCTCGGGCTACAATGAGCAGTTCTTC
TRBJ1-5 . TRBV24-1 . CATSENRVGSNQPQHF TGTGCCACCAGTGAGAACAGGGTTGGTAGCAATCAGCCCCAGCATTTT
TRBJ2-2 . TRBV5-1 few CASSLGDTANTGELFF TGCGCCAGCAGCTTGGGGGACACTGCGAACACCGGGGAGCTGTTTTTT
TRBJ2-7 TRBD1 TRBV27 many CASSRQGATYEQYF TGTGCCAGCAGCCGACAGGGGGCCACCTACGAGCAGTACTTC
TRBJ2-3 . TRBV29-1 many CSVGGSGTDTQYF TGCAGCGTTGGGGGTTCGGGCACAGATACGCAGTATTTT
TRBJ2-3 TRBD2 TRBV20-1 . CSASSGRADTQYF TGCAGTGCTAGTAGCGGGAGGGCCGATACGCAGTATTTT
TRBJ1-4 . TRBV20-1 . CSAPRFRKLFF TGCAGTGCCCCCCGCTTTAGGAAACTGTTTTTT
TRBJ2-7 . TRBV6-6 . CASSYGGYYEQYF TGTGCCAGCAGTTACGGAGGTTATTACGAGCAGTACTTC
TRBJ2-1 . TRBV4-1 few CASSPIGGHNEQFF TGCGCCAGCAGCCCTATTGGGGGCCACAATGAGCAGTTCTTC
TRBJ2-1 . TRBV18 many CASSPEGEQFF TGTGCCAGCTCACCTGAGGGGGAGCAGTTCTTC
TRBJ1-6 TRBD1 TRBV28 few CASSAPTGINSPLHF TGTGCCAGCAGTGCCCCGACAGGGATTAATTCACCCCTCCACTTT
TRBJ2-5 TRBD2 TRBV6-5 . CASSLLGSGEETQYF TGTGCCAGCAGTTTACTCGGTAGCGGGGAAGAGACCCAGTACTTC
TRBJ2-5 . TRBV5-1 many CASSFPGRETQYF TGCGCCAGCAGCTTCCCCGGGCGAGAGACCCAGTACTTC
TRBJ2-1 TRBD2 TRBV24-1 . CATSDVGLAGSGSYNEQFF TGTGCCACCAGTGATGTGGGACTAGCGGGGAGTGGCTCCTACAATGAGCAGTTCTTC
TRBJ2-3 . TRBV28 few CASSFAGLRTDTQYF TGTGCCAGCAGTTTCGCAGGGCTCCGCACAGATACGCAGTATTTT
TRBJ1-1 TRBD1 TRBV6-1 . CASSRMDREVTEAFF TGTGCCAGCAGTAGAATGGACAGGGAGGTCACTGAAGCTTTCTTT
TRBJ2-1 . TRBV19 . CASNEEGGWGNEQFF TGTGCCAGTAACGAGGAGGGCGGTTGGGGCAATGAGCAGTTCTTC
TRBJ1-3 TRBD1 TRBV7-2 . CASSLQGGGSGNTIYF TGTGCCAGCAGCCTACAGGGGGGTGGCTCTGGAAACACCATATATTTT
TRBJ2-1 . TRBV6-1 . CASSLDYPPRNEQFF TGTGCCAGCAGCCTTGACTACCCTCCGCGCAATGAGCAGTTCTTC
TRBJ1-5 . TRBV12-3/TRBV12-4 many CASSSVQSNQPQHF TGTGCCAGCAGTTCGGTACAGAGCAATCAGCCCCAGCATTTT
TRBJ1-6 TRBD1 TRBV27 . CASRAGGLPLHF TGTGCCAGCAGGGCAGGGGGCCTTCCCCTCCACTTT
TRBJ1-5 TRBD1 TRBV5-1 . CASSLRDRGVSCQPQHF TGCGCCAGCAGCCTCCGGGACAGGGGTGTTTCCTGTCAGCCCCAGCATTTT
TRBJ1-2 . TRBV20-1 many CSASLGYTF TGCAGTGCTAGCTTGGGCTACACCTTC
TRBJ2-3 . TRBV29-1 many CSVGPGRQDTQYF TGCAGCGTTGGACCGGGACGTCAAGATACGCAGTATTTT
TRBJ1-3 TRBD1 TRBV18 many CASSSLPDRARGNTIYF TGTGCCAGCTCATCCCTTCCTGACAGGGCACGTGGAAACACCATATATTTT
TRBJ2-5 TRBD2 TRBV29-1 many CSVGGGETQYF TGCAGCGTTGGGGGGGGGGAGACCCAGTACTTC
TRBJ2-5 . TRBV12-3/TRBV12-4 . CASSFQTQETQYF TGTGCCAGCAGTTTCCAGACCCAAGAGACCCAGTACTTC
TRBJ1-5 TRBD1 TRBV5-6 many CASSLGSGTGREQPQHF TGTGCCAGCAGCCTTGGATCGGGGACAGGGCGGGAACAGCCCCAGCATTTT
TRBJ2-1 TRBD1 TRBV5-1 . CASSWTGPSNEQFF TGCGCCAGCAGCTGGACAGGGCCCAGCAATGAGCAGTTCTTC
TRBJ1-3 . TRBV7-9 . CASSLMEGSGNTIYF TGTGCCAGCAGCTTAATGGAGGGTTCCGGAAACACCATATATTTT
TRBJ1-1 TRBD1 TRBV11-2 . CASSLVGTGAFSNTEAFF TGTGCCAGCAGCTTGGTCGGGACAGGGGCCTTTTCAAACACTGAAGCTTTCTTT
TRBJ2-4 . TRBV6-2/TRBV6-3 . CASTHLAKNIQYF TGTGCCAGCACACACCTAGCCAAAAACATTCAGTACTTC
TRBJ2-3 TRBD2 TRBV20-1 many CSARDRVGGPNTQYF TGCAGTGCTAGAGATCGGGTGGGAGGGCCGAATACGCAGTATTTT
TRBJ2-7 . TRBV4-2 few CASSQVLGQLYEQYF TGTGCCAGCAGCCAAGTATTGGGACAATTATACGAGCAGTACTTC
TRBJ2-3 . TRBV20-1 . CSAGPGTPGITDTQYF TGCAGTGCTGGGCCCGGGACTCCGGGGATCACAGATACGCAGTATTTT
TRBJ2-1 TRBD1 TRBV10-3 . CATGTGGGEQFF TGTGCCACCGGGACAGGGGGCGGTGAGCAGTTCTTC
TRBJ1-5 . TRBV7-8 few CASSLHGTLADQPQHF TGTGCCAGCAGCTTACACGGGACTTTAGCGGATCAGCCCCAGCATTTT
TRBJ2-1 . TRBV12-3/TRBV12-4 many CASSPGHSSYNEQFF TGTGCCAGCAGTCCCGGGCACAGCTCCTACAATGAGCAGTTCTTC
TRBJ2-5 TRBD2 TRBV15 many CATSGRGGSETQYF TGTGCCACCAGTGGGAGGGGAGGATCGGAGACCCAGTACTTC
TRBJ2-6 . TRBV5-5 many CASSPHGGTGANVLTF TGTGCCAGCAGCCCGCATGGGGGAACTGGGGCCAACGTCCTGACTTTC
TRBJ2-3 TRBD2 TRBV9 many CASSLAGLSSTDTQYF TGTGCCAGCAGTTTAGCGGGGCTCTCTAGCACAGATACGCAGTATTTT
TRBJ1-3 . TRBV28 . CASSSLRIYF TGTGCCAGCAGTTCCCTACGGATATATTTT
TRBJ1-1 . TRBV4-3 many CASSQDGRVNTEAFF TGCGCCAGCAGCCAAGATGGCAGGGTGAACACTGAAGCTTTCTTT
TRBJ1-1 . TRBV20-1 few CSAIHNTEAFF TGCAGTGCTATTCATAACACTGAAGCTTTCTTT